Listed below are T cell receptor beta chains from one sample, sequenced in a study of tumor-infiltrating lymphocytes in primary liver carcinoma. Via MiXCR, TCRdb re-called the multiplex PCR reads, giving one row per CDR3 protein. The sample lists approximately 100,000 distinct CDR3 sequences, about two thirds occurring once. Sequencing was performed on liver tumor tissue from sampling region 2. Source of these receptors: an older woman with primary liver carcinoma and hepatitis B virus infection. CDR3s include the opening cysteine and the closing phenylalanine or tryptophan. A D gene is named only where the DNA matches it firmly. Clone size appears in some rows only: once, few, many, or a class for an expanded clone.

v_call	d_call	j_call	clone_size	cdr3_aa	cdr3_nt
TRBV7-9	.	TRBJ2-3	many	CASSSQGTDTQYF	TGTGCCAGCAGCTCACAGGGTACAGATACGCAGTATTTT
TRBV10-3	.	TRBJ1-1	.	CAISLTEMNTEAFF	TGTGCCATCAGTTTGACAGAAATGAACACTGAAGCTTTCTTT
TRBV11-3	.	TRBJ2-5	.	CTSSFSGFLETQYF	TGTACCAGCAGCTTTAGCGGATTCCTAGAGACCCAGTACTTC
TRBV21-1	.	TRBJ2-3	.	CASSKQTGFLAPGATDTQYF	TGTGCCAGCAGCAAACAAACGGGGTTTTTGGCCCCCGGGGCCACAGATACGCAGTATTTT
TRBV11-2	TRBD2	TRBJ2-3	once	CARSPGLAGPDTQCF	TGTGCCAGAAGTCCTGGACTAGCGGGCCCAGATACGCAGTGTTTT
TRBV14	.	TRBJ2-7	once	CARSQSMTSLPYF	TGTGCCAGGAGCCAATCCATGACTAGTCTTCCATACTTC
TRBV11-2	.	TRBJ1-1	.	CASSPGLNTEAFF	TGTGCCAGCAGCCCCGGGTTGAACACTGAAGCTTTCTTT
TRBV6-4	TRBD2	TRBJ2-1	.	CANSDFSGQSNEQFF	TGTGCCAACAGTGACTTTAGCGGGCAAAGCAATGAGCAGTTCTTC
TRBV5-1	TRBD2	TRBJ2-1	many	CASSLGLAGSNEQFF	TGCGCCAGCAGCTTGGGACTAGCGGGATCCAATGAGCAGTTCTTC
TRBV6-5	.	TRBJ2-1	.	CASSTTHNEQLF	TGTGCCAGCAGTACTACTCACAATGAGCAGCTCTTC
TRBV11-1	.	TRBJ2-7	.	CTSSSSLLYEQYF	TGTACCAGCAGCTCCAGTCTGCTGTACGAACAGTACTTC
TRBV4-1	.	TRBJ2-7	.	CASSRGEGAYEQYF	TGCGCCAGCAGCCGGGGTGAAGGGGCCTACGAGCAGTACTTC
TRBV6-6	.	TRBJ2-1	many	CASSSHGTRLGSEQFF	TGTGCCAGCAGTTCCCATGGGACACGGCTGGGCTCTGAGCAGTTCTTC
TRBV2	.	TRBJ2-7	few	CASSGVGGLTYEQYF	TGTGCCAGCAGTGGAGTTGGCGGCCTCACCTACGAGCAGTACTTC
TRBV12-3/TRBV12-4	.	TRBJ2-2	.	CVSSFRNTGELFF	TGTGTCAGCAGTTTCAGGAACACCGGGGAGCTGTTCTTT
TRBV29-1	.	TRBJ2-5	many	CSGMEFGETQYF	TGCAGCGGGATGGAGTTTGGAGAGACCCAGTACTTC
TRBV7-9	.	TRBJ2-7	few	CATFGSGEQYF	TGTGCCACATTCGGGTCAGGCGAGCAGTACTTC
TRBV19	.	TRBJ1-1	few	CASSTPVGTEAFF	TGTGCCAGTAGTACCCCCGTGGGCACTGAAGCTTTCTTT
TRBV29-1	.	TRBJ1-2	few	CSVDRGTVGAGGYTF	TGCAGCGTTGATCGCGGAACAGTAGGGGCCGGCGGCTACACCTTC
TRBV12-3/TRBV12-4	.	TRBJ2-3	.	CASSVADPHADTHYF	TGTGCCAGCAGCGTCGCGGACCCCCACGCGGATACGCATTATTTT
TRBV28	.	TRBJ2-6	.	CASSFFVSVAGANVPTF	TGTGCCAGCAGTTTTTTTGTATCAGTTGCTGGGGCCAACGTCCCGACTTTC
TRBV11-3	TRBD1	TRBJ2-7	.	CAISPGTGGNYEQYF	TGTGCCATTAGCCCCGGAACAGGGGGCAACTACGAGCAGTACTTC
TRBV11-1	TRBD2	TRBJ2-7	.	CSSSGKRATCEQYF	TGTTCAAGCAGCGGGAAGAGGGCCACCTGCGAGCAGTACTTC
TRBV6-5	.	TRBJ1-6	.	CASKLLGSGSPLHF	TGTGCCAGCAAACTACTGGGGAGTGGTTCACCCCTCCACTTT
TRBV7-3	.	TRBJ2-7	.	CASCLNRALERYF	TGTGCCAGCTGCTTAAATCGGGCTCTCGAGCGGTACTTC
TRBV20-1	.	TRBJ2-5	.	CSARWGGKETQYF	TGCAGTGCTAGGTGGGGGGGCAAAGAGACCCAGTACTTC